The source of this TCR beta chain is a study of PD-L1 blockade in urothelial cancer. Study background: Patients, treated from 2014 onward, received atezolizumab 1,200 mg intravenously every 3 weeks. Analyzed time points were 3 weeks (second dose) and 6 weeks after therapy began.

Whole-study results and caveats: Below-median blood TCR clonality before treatment forecast better survival.

This clone is a singleton in its sample. The antigen is undetermined. Here immunoSEQ multiplex PCR was the method, and the copy in TCRdb shows in-frame clones only, minus some. The sample carries around 30,000 clones, approximately 82% recorded once. Trimming pared 8 bases from V and 4 bases from J, leaving 9 bases between. CDR1 and CDR2 (germline): SEHNR, FQNEAQ (reference sequence). The length of the CDR3 is 12 residues. The rearrangement links TRBV7-9 to TRBJ1-5; weak D call: TRBD1 (6 bases). This clonotype originated in a man aged 55 to 70 with urothelial cancer. The material sequenced was PBMCs, taken around atezolizumab (anti-PD-L1) treatment. The CDR3 here is CASAQGNQPQHF. CDR3 nucleotide sequence: TGTGCCAGCGCCCAGGGGAATCAGCCCCAGCATTTT.